A selection of T cell receptor beta chains follows, all from one sample in a study of blood T cell repertoires in COVID-19. Measured with immunoSEQ multiplex PCR; TCRdb has only the in-frame clones, and not every one. The repertoire includes approximately 240,000 clones, under 95% of them detected once, and approximately 2% sits in the top ten. Sample: PBMCs or T cells enriched from blood (not recorded which). Receptor source: a woman aged 18-35 years who had recovered from COVID-19. Both conserved end residues are part of each CDR3.

TRBV4-2	TRBJ1-2	CASSQDRRGLNYGYTF
TRBV2	TRBJ1-2	CASSVTRGDGYTF
TRBV5-1	TRBJ2-3	CASSLGLAGSSTDTQYF
TRBV19	TRBJ1-2	CASKSGQGGGGYTF
TRBV7-9	TRBJ1-2	CASIIGDYGYTF
TRBV15	TRBJ2-7	CATASGTGSHEQYF
TRBV4-1	TRBJ2-3	CASSQFLLAGSTDTQYF
TRBV27	TRBJ2-3	CASSFDRGGNPDTQYF
TRBV5-1	TRBJ2-1	CASSWIAGNNEQFF
TRBV7-3	TRBJ1-1	CASRGNQNTEAFF
TRBV2	TRBJ1-1	CASRKDRGGINTEAFF
TRBV4-3	TRBJ1-2	CASSQDGGLRGYTF
TRBV18	TRBJ2-1	CASSPPTAGLYNEQFF
TRBV19	TRBJ2-3	CASSRGSSSTDTQYF
TRBV4-3	TRBJ1-2	CASSPRTTWDRGDGYTF
TRBV18	TRBJ1-1	CASSLGQGNTEAFF
TRBV5-8	TRBJ1-1	CASSRRGGAFF
TRBV5-6	TRBJ2-5	CASSWDNQETQYF
TRBV3-1/TRBV3-2	TRBJ2-3	CASSQGGGDTQYF
TRBV9	TRBJ2-5	CASSVGRGQETQYF
TRBV7-2	TRBJ1-2	CASSPAPGQGQGYTF
TRBV7-2	TRBJ1-5	CASSLTWGDRQPQHF
TRBV19	TRBJ2-1	CASSPSLAPAYNEQFF
TRBV14	TRBJ2-7	CASSQYPGTYEQYF
TRBV5-4	TRBJ1-3	CATGREAGNTIYF
TRBV6-5	TRBJ1-5	CASNPGQGYNQPQHF
TRBV20-1	TRBJ1-5	CSASQSSNQPQHF
TRBV11-2	TRBJ2-1	CASSPNRLYNEQFF
TRBV4-1	TRBJ2-3	CASSLLDISADTQYF
TRBV2	TRBJ1-1	CASNLETGGATEAFF
TRBV19	TRBJ1-1	CASSMPGFGTEAFF
TRBV27	TRBJ2-1	CASRTSLMGYNEQFF
TRBV19	TRBJ2-3	CASSRVEGVTDTQYF
TRBV29-1	TRBJ2-3	CSSDRGPTDTQYF
TRBV19	TRBJ2-2	CASSKHRDRNTGELFF
TRBV29-1	TRBJ1-2	CSAGGPGQGTDYGYTF
TRBV6-5	TRBJ1-6	CASSYIGAGRNSPLHF